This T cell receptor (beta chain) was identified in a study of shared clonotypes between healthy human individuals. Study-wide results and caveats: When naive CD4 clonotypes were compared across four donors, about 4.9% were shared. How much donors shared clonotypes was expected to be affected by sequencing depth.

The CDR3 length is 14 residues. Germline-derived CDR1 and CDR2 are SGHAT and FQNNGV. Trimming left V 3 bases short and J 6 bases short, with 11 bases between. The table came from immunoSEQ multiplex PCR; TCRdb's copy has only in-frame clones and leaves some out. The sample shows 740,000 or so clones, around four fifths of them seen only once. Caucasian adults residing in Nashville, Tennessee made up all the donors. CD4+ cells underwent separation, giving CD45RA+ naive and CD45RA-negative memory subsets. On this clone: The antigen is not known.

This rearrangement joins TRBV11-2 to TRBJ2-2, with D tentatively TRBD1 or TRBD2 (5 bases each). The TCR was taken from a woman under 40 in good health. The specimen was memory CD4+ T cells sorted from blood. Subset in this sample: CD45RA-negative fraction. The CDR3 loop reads CASSLEVRAGELFF. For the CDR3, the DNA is TGTGCCAGCAGCTTGGAGGTCAGGGCCGGGGAGCTGTTTTTT.